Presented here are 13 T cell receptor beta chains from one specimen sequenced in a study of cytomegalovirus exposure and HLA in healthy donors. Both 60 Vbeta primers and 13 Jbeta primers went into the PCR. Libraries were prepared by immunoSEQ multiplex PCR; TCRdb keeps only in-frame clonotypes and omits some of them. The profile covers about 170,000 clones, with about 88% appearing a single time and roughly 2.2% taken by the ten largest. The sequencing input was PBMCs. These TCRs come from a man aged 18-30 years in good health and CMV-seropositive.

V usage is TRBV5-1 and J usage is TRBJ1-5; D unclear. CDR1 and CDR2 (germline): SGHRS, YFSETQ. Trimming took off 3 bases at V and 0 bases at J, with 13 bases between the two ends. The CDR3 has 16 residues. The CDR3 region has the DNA TGCGCCAGCAGCTCTGGCGACATCTATAGCAATCAGCCCCAGCATTTT. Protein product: CASSSGDIYSNQPQHF.

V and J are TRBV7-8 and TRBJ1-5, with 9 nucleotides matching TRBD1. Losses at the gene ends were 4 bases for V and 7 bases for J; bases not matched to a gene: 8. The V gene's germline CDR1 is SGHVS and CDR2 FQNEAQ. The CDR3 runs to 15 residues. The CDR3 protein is CASSSTDRGGQPQHF. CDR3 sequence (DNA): TGTGCCAGCAGCTCAACGGACAGGGGAGGACAGCCCCAGCATTTT. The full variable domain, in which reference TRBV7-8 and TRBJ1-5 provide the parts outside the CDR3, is GAGVSQSPRYKVAKRGQDVALRCDPISGHVSLFWYQQALGQGPEFLTYFQNEAQLDKSGLPSDRFFAERPEGSVSTLKIQRTQQEDSAVYLCASSSTDRGGQPQHFGDGTRLSIL.

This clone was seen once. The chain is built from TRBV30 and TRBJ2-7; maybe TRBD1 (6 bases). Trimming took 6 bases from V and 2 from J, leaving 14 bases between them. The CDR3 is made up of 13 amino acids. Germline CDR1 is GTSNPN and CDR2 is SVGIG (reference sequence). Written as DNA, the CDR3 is TGTGCCTGCGCCGGGACACCGGCCTACGAGCAGTACTTC. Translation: CACAGTPAYEQYF.

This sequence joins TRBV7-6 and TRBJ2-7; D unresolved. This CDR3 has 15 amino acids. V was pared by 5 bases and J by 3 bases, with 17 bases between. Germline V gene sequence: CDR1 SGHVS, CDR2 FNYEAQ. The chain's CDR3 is CASSPYPGLGYEQYF. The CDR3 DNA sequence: TGTGCCAGCAGCCCCTACCCAGGTTTGGGCTACGAGCAGTACTTC.

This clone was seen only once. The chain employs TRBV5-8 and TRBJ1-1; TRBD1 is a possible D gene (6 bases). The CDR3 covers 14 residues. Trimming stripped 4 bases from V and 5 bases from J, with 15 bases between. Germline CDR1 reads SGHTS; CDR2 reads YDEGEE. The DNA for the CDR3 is TGTGCCAGCAGCCTATTCCAGGGGCGTACTGAAGCTTTCTTT. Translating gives CASSLFQGRTEAFF.

CDR3 bases: TGTGCCAGCAGCCTTTCAGGGGGCCGGGAGACCCAGTACTTC. Encoded protein: CASSLSGGRETQYF. This chain links TRBV7-2 with TRBJ2-5; 8 nucleotides agree with TRBD1. With V trimmed by 5 bases and J by 5 bases, 7 bases remained unmatched. The germline gives CDR1 SGHTA, CDR2 FQGNSA. The CDR3 is made up of 14 amino acids.

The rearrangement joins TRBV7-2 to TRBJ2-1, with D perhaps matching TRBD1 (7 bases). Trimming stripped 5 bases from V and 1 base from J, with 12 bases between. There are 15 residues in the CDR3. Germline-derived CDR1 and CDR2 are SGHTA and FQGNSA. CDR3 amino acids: CASSPGGTSYNEQFF. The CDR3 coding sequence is TGTGCCAGCAGCCCAGGGGGGACATCCTACAATGAGCAGTTCTTC.

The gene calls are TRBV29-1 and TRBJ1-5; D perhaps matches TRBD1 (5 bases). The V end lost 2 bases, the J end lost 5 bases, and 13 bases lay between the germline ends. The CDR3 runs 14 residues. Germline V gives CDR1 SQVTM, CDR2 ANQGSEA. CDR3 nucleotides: TGCAGCGTTGAACTCGGGGGTAGGGATCAGCCCCAGCATTTT. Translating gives CSVELGGRDQPQHF.

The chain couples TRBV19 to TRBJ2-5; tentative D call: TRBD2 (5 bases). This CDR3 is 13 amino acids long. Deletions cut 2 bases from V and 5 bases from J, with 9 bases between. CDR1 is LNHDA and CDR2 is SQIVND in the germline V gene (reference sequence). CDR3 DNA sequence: TGTGCCAGTAGTATACCAGGCGGGGAGACCCAGTACTTC. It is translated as CASSIPGGETQYF. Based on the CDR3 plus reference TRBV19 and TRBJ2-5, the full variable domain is DGGITQSPKYLFRKEGQNVTLSCEQNLNHDAMYWYRQDPGQGLRLIYYSQIVNDFQKGDIAEGYSVSREKKESFPLTVTSAQKNPTAFYLCASSIPGGETQYFGPGTRLLVL.

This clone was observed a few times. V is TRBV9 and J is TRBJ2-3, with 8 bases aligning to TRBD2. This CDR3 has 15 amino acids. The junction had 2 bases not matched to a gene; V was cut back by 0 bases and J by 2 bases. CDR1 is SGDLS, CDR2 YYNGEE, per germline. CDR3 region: CASSVAGGYTDTQYF. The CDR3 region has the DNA TGTGCCAGCAGCGTAGCGGGGGGGTACACAGATACGCAGTATTTT.

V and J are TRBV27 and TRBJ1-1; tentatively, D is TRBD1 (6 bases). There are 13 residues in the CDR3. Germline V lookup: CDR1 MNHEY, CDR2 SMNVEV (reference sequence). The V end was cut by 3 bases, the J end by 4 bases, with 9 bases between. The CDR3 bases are TGTGCCAGCAGTTTCGGACAGAGCACTGAAGCTTTCTTT. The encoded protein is CASSFGQSTEAFF.

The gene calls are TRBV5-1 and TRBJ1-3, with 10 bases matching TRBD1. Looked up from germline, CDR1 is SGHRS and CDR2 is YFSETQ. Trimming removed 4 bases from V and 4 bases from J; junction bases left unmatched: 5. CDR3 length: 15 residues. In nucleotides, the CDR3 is TGCGCCAGCAGCGTGGGACAGGGGCTCGGAAACACCATATATTTT. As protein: CASSVGQGLGNTIYF.

Here the CDR3 reads CASSPLMNTEAFF. CDR3 DNA sequence: TGTGCCAGCAGTCCTCTAATGAACACTGAAGCTTTCTTT. The genes are TRBV9 and TRBJ1-1; D gene unclear. The CDR3 consists of 13 residues. Trimming took 5 bases from V and 0 from J, leaving 8 bases between them. Per germline, CDR1 SGDLS and CDR2 YYNGEE.